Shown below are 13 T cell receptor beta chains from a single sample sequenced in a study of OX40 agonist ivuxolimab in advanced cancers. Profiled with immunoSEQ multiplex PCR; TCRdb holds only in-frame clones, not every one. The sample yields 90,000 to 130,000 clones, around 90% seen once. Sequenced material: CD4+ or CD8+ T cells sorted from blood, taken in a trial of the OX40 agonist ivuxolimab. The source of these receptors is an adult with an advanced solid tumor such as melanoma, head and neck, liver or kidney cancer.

The CDR3 protein is CASSLAGTIPGELFF. DNA for the CDR3: TGTGCCAGCAGTTTGGCAGGGACGATTCCCGGGGAGCTGTTTTTT. This chain connects TRBV27 to TRBJ2-2; D may be TRBD1 or TRBD2 (5 bases each). The germline V gene has CDR1 MNHEY and CDR2 SMNVEV (reference sequence). Trimming took 3 bases from V and 6 from J, leaving 14 bases between them. The CDR3 is 15 residues long.

In DNA, the CDR3 is TGTGCCAGTAGTACCCGCGGCGGGGGGGCCGCCGGGGAGCTGTTTTTT. Translating gives CASSTRGGGAAGELFF. V and J are TRBV19 and TRBJ2-2; 9 bases are a match to TRBD2. V was pared by 4 bases and J by 6 bases, with 9 bases of the junction left unmatched. From germline, CDR1 is LNHDA and CDR2 SQIVND (reference sequence). This CDR3 is 16 amino acids long.

The CDR3 protein is CASSPIGTSGAYNEQFF. In DNA form, the CDR3 reads TGTGCCAGCAGCCCTATAGGGACTAGCGGAGCCTACAATGAGCAGTTCTTC. The rearrangement joins TRBV7-3 to TRBJ2-1; TRBD2 agrees at 11 bases. The CDR3 has 17 residues. Looked up from germline, CDR1 is SGHTA and CDR2 is FQGTGA. The V segment lost 5 bases and the J segment 2 bases; nucleotides outside the gene matches: 8.

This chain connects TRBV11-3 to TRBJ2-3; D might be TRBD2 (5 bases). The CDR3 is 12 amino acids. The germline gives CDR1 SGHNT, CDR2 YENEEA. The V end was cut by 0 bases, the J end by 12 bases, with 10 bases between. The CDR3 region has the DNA TGTGCCAGCAGCTTAGAAGAGGGCTATCAGTATTTT. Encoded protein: CASSLEEGYQYF.

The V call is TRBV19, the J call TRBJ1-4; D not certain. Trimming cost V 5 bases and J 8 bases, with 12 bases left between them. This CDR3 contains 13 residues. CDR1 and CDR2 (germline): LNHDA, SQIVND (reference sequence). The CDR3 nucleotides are TGTGCCAGTAGTCTCCCCTACGGGGAAAAACTGTTTTTT. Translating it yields CASSLPYGEKLFF.

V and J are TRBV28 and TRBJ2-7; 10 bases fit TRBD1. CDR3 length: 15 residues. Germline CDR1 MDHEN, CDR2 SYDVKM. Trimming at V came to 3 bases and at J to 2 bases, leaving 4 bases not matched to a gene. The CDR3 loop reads CASSFDRGRAYEQYF. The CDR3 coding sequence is TGTGCCAGCAGTTTCGACAGGGGGCGGGCCTACGAGCAGTACTTC.

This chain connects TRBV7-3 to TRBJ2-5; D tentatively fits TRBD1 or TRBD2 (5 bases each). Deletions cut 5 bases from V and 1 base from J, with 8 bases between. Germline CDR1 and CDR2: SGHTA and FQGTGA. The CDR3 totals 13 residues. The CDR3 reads CASSPGTQETQYF. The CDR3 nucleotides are TGTGCCAGCAGCCCCGGGACCCAAGAGACCCAGTACTTC.

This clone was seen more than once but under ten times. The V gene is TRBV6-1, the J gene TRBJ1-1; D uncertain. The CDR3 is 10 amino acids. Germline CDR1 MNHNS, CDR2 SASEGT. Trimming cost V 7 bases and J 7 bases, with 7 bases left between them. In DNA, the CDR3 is TGTGCCAGCAACCGAGATGAAGCTTTCTTT. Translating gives CASNRDEAFF.

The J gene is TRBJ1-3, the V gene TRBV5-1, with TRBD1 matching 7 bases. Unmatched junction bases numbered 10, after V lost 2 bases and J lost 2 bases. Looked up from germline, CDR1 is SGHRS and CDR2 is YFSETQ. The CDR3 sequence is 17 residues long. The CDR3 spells CASSFPTTGWAGNTIYF. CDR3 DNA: TGCGCCAGCAGCTTCCCAACGACAGGGTGGGCTGGAAACACCATATATTTT.

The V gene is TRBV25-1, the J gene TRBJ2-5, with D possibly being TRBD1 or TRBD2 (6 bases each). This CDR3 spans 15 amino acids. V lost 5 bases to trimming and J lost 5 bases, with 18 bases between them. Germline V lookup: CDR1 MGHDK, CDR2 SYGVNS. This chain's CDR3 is CASSNQAGGRETQYF. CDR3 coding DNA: TGTGCCAGCAGTAACCAAGCCGGGGGCCGGGAGACCCAGTACTTC.

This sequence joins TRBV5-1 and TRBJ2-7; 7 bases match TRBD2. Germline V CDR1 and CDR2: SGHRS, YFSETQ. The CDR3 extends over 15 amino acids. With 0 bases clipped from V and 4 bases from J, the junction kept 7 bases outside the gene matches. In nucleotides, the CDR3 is TGCGCCAGCAGCTTGGCCCTTGTGGGAGGGTACGAGCAGTACTTC. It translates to CASSLALVGGYEQYF. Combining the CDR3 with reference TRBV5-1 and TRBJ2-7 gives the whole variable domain KAGVTQTPRYLIKTRGQQVTLSCSPISGHRSVSWYQQTPGQGLQFLFEYFSETQRNKGNFPGRFSGRQFSNSRSEMNVSTLELGDSALYLCASSLALVGGYEQYFGPGTRLTVT.

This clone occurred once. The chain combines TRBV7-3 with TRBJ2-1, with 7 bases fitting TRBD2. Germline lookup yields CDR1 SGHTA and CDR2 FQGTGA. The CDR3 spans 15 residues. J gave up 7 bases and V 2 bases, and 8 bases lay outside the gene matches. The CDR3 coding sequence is TGTGCCAGCAGCTTAGGAGCGGGGCCGACGAATGAGCAGTTCTTC. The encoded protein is CASSLGAGPTNEQFF.

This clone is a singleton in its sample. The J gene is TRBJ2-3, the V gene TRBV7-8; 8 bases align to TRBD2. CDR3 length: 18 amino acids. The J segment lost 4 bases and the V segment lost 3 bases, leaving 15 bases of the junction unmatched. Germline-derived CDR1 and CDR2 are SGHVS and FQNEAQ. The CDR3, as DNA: TGTGCCAGCAGCTTCACCTCGGGTGGCGGGAGGACGCCAGATACGCAGTATTTT. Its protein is CASSFTSGGGRTPDTQYF.